A selection of T cell receptor beta chains follows, all from one sample in a study of T cell responses to AZD1222 COVID-19 vaccine. Sequencing used immunoSEQ multiplex PCR; TCRdb keeps in-frame clones, though not all of them. The table records about 83,000 clones, around 91% of them present only once. The source was peripheral blood, collected on day 0 of AZD1222 vaccination. All receptors derive from an adult in good health. The CDR3 runs from the conserved cysteine through the conserved F or W. The D gene is left open where the match is weak. Clone size is given for some rows only: seen once, a few or many times, or a class if the clone is expanded.

size	J	D	length	V	DNA	CDR3
.	TRBJ2-2	.	15	TRBV7-2	TGTGCCAGCAGCCTCGGGACGGGGAACACCGGGGAGCTGTTTTTT	CASSLGTGNTGELFF
.	TRBJ2-5	.	13	TRBV5-1	TGCGCCAGCAGCTTCGGTCAGGGAGAGACCCAGTACTTC	CASSFGQGETQYF
.	TRBJ1-5	.	13	TRBV14	TGTGCCAGCAGCCGAGAAGGCAATCAGCCCCAGCATTTT	CASSREGNQPQHF
once	TRBJ1-5	.	15	TRBV9	TGTGCCAGCAGCGTAGGGGACTCGAGCAATCAGCCCCAGCATTTT	CASSVGDSSNQPQHF
.	TRBJ2-5	.	12	TRBV20-1	TGCAGTGCTAGTCCGGACCAAGAGACCCAGTACTTC	CSASPDQETQYF
.	TRBJ1-1	.	15	TRBV11-2	TGTGCCAGCAGCCTGGGAGGACGACATAACACTGAAGCTTTCTTT	CASSLGGRHNTEAFF
.	TRBJ1-2	TRBD1	14	TRBV6-4	TGTGCCAGCAGTATCGAACAGGGGGACGGTGGCTACACCTTC	CASSIEQGDGGYTF
.	TRBJ2-7	TRBD1	14	TRBV11-2	TGTGCCAGCAGATCCCGGGACAGGGGGCTCGAGCAGTACTTC	CASRSRDRGLEQYF
.	TRBJ2-1	.	15	TRBV11-3	TGTGCCAGCAGCTTTTCCGGACAGGGAGGGGGTGAGCAGTTCTTC	CASSFSGQGGGEQFF
.	TRBJ2-1	TRBD2	17	TRBV5-1	TGCGCCAGCAGCTTGCAAGCGGGAGCATCGGTAGGCAATGAGCAGTTCTTC	CASSLQAGASVGNEQFF
once	TRBJ1-1	.	15	TRBV19	TGTGCCAGTAGTACCTCGGGGGGCATGAACACTGAAGCTTTCTTT	CASSTSGGMNTEAFF
.	TRBJ1-1	.	17	TRBV9	TGTGCCAGCAGTGTAGACGACGTTTTCGACCGGAACACTGAAGCTTTCTTT	CASSVDDVFDRNTEAFF
.	TRBJ2-6	.	16	TRBV5-4	TGTGCCAGCAGTCCCGGGGCCTTCTCTGGGGCCAACGTCCTGACTTTC	CASSPGAFSGANVLTF
.	TRBJ2-3	.	14	TRBV10-2	TGCGCCAGCATGACTCTCAACACCACAGATACGCAGTATTTT	CASMTLNTTDTQYF
.	TRBJ2-3	TRBD2	16	TRBV13	TGTGCCAGCAGCCCCGAGGGACTAGCGGGAACAGATACGCAGTATTTT	CASSPEGLAGTDTQYF
.	TRBJ1-3	.	16	TRBV6-5	TGTGCCAGCAGTTACTCGCGGGGAGGGGTAGGAAACACCATATATTTT	CASSYSRGGVGNTIYF
.	TRBJ2-1	.	16	TRBV3-1/TRBV3-2	TGTGCCAGCAGCCAAGAGGGAAGACTAGGTCGGAATGAGCAGTTCTTC	CASSQEGRLGRNEQFF
.	TRBJ1-5	.	13	TRBV7-9	TGTGCCAGCAGCTTAAACAGCTATCAGCCCCAGCATTTT	CASSLNSYQPQHF
.	TRBJ1-2	.	16	TRBV7-9	TGTGCCAGCAGCTCCGATCGAAGTCCCCTAGCTTATGGCTACACCTTC	CASSSDRSPLAYGYTF
.	TRBJ2-3	.	13	TRBV5-6	TGTGCCAGCAGCTCCACTCTCACAGATACGCAGTATTTT	CASSSTLTDTQYF
.	TRBJ1-1	.	13	TRBV29-1	TGCAGCGTTGAAACAGGGAGGAACACTGAAGCTTTCTTT	CSVETGRNTEAFF
.	TRBJ1-4	TRBD1	16	TRBV15	TGTGCCACCAGCAGCACAAGGGGACAGTTTAATGAAAAACTGTTTTTT	CATSSTRGQFNEKLFF
.	TRBJ2-7	.	16	TRBV7-6	TGTGCCAGCAGCTCAAAACCGACCCCGGGGGCCTACGAGCAGTACTTC	CASSSKPTPGAYEQYF
few	TRBJ1-3	.	15	TRBV10-3	TGTGCCATCAGTGACCCAAATCGTACTGGAAACACCATATATTTT	CAISDPNRTGNTIYF
.	TRBJ2-7	.	14	TRBV29-1	TGCAGCGTTTCCCCTGCTGGGACTTCATACGAGCAGTACTTC	CSVSPAGTSYEQYF
.	TRBJ2-2	TRBD1	15	TRBV9	TGTGCCAGCAGCGTAGGGGACAGGGGTGACGGGGAGCTGTTTTTT	CASSVGDRGDGELFF
.	TRBJ2-7	.	14	TRBV4-2	TGTGCCAGCAGTTGGGGGGCTAGCACGGGCGAGCAGTACTTC	CASSWGASTGEQYF
.	TRBJ2-5	.	15	TRBV3-1/TRBV3-2	TGTGCCAGCAGCTCCATAGGAGGGAACCAAGAGACCCAGTACTTC	CASSSIGGNQETQYF
.	TRBJ2-5	TRBD2	16	TRBV5-1	TGCGCCAGCAGCCCCAGCGGGAGGGCCTCTGGAGAGACCCAGTACTTC	CASSPSGRASGETQYF
.	TRBJ1-3	TRBD1	15	TRBV30	TGTGCCTGGAGCGGGACAGGCTACTCTGGAAACACCATATATTTT	CAWSGTGYSGNTIYF
.	TRBJ2-2	TRBD1	14	TRBV7-9	TGTGCCAGCCACGGGACAGGGCACACCGGGGAGCTGTTTTTT	CASHGTGHTGELFF
few	TRBJ2-5	.	14	TRBV7-3	TGTGCCAGCAGCCAAGGGTCACTTCAAGAGACCCAGTACTTC	CASSQGSLQETQYF
.	TRBJ1-3	.	12	TRBV29-1	TGCAGCGTAGGTTTCTCTGGAAACACCATATATTTT	CSVGFSGNTIYF
.	TRBJ2-2	.	15	TRBV30	TGTGCCTGGAGTGCGGGACACTTAAACACCGGGGAGCTGTTTTTT	CAWSAGHLNTGELFF
once	TRBJ1-1	.	15	TRBV7-6	TGTGCCAGCAGCCCCGGCGGGGGGCTGAACACTGAAGCTTTCTTT	CASSPGGGLNTEAFF
.	TRBJ2-7	.	15	TRBV6-5	TGTGCCAGCAGTATCTATGGGGGGGCCTCCTACGAGCAGTACTTC	CASSIYGGASYEQYF
.	TRBJ1-2	TRBD1	16	TRBV5-4	TGTGCCAGCAGCTTGGCCGGACAGGGATATAACTATGGCTACACCTTC	CASSLAGQGYNYGYTF
.	TRBJ1-2	.	15	TRBV9	TGTGCCAGCAGCGCCTGGACAGAGCCTAACTATGGCTACACCTTC	CASSAWTEPNYGYTF
.	TRBJ2-2	.	15	TRBV2	TGTGCCAGCAGTGAAGAAGTCATTGGAGCCGGGGAGCTGTTTTTT	CASSEEVIGAGELFF
.	TRBJ2-7	TRBD2	13	TRBV11-3	TGTGCCAGCAGCTTAGGGGGGGGTTACGAGCAGTACTTC	CASSLGGGYEQYF
.	TRBJ2-2	TRBD2	17	TRBV7-3	TGTGCCAGCAGCCCGACTGCTAGCGGGAGGGACACCGGGGAGCTGTTTTTT	CASSPTASGRDTGELFF
few	TRBJ2-2	.	13	TRBV6-4	TGTGCCAGCAGTGACGGGGACACCGGGGAGCTGTTTTTT	CASSDGDTGELFF
.	TRBJ1-2	.	17	TRBV28	TGTGCCAGCAGCTCCCCCGAGCCCCAGGGACTTAGTCGTGGCTACACCTTC	CASSSPEPQGLSRGYTF
.	TRBJ2-2	.	14	TRBV20-1	TGCAGTGCTAGTGGGGGACTGAACACCGGGGAGCTGTTTTTT	CSASGGLNTGELFF
.	TRBJ2-7	.	15	TRBV5-4	TGTGCCAGCAGTTCCCGGGACGGGAGCTCCTACGAGCAGTACTTC	CASSSRDGSSYEQYF
.	TRBJ2-7	.	13	TRBV6-5	TGTGCCAGCAGGTCCGGGGGCGAGGACGAGCAGTACTTC	CASRSGGEDEQYF
.	TRBJ1-6	TRBD1	17	TRBV7-9	TGTGCCAGCAGACCCAAGCCTACGACAGGGCCCAATTCACCCCTCCACTTT	CASRPKPTTGPNSPLHF
once	TRBJ1-3	.	13	TRBV5-1	TGCGCCAGCAGCTTGACCGGGGGAAACACCATATATTTT	CASSLTGGNTIYF
.	TRBJ2-7	.	14	TRBV7-9	TGTGCCAGCAGCGATGACCCGGCCGCCTACGAGCAGTACTTC	CASSDDPAAYEQYF
once	TRBJ2-2	TRBD1	14	TRBV10-3	TGTGCCATCGCTGACAGGGGGCCTACCGGGGAGCTGTTTTTT	CAIADRGPTGELFF
.	TRBJ1-5	TRBD1	13	TRBV5-1	TGCGCCAGCAGAACGGACAGGGATCAGCCCCAGCATTTT	CASRTDRDQPQHF
once	TRBJ1-1	.	13	TRBV4-1	TGCGCCAGCAGCCAAGTTTCCGGGTCCGAAGCTTTCTTT	CASSQVSGSEAFF
.	TRBJ2-7	.	13	TRBV14	TGTGCCAGCAGCCGAACACGGGGGACGGATCAGTACTTC	CASSRTRGTDQYF